This T cell receptor beta chain stems from a study of T cells in Graves' hyperthyroidism and ophthalmopathy. Germline-derived CDR1 and CDR2 are ENHRY and SYGVKD. The CDR3 runs 15 residues. The V and J ends lost 2 bases and 0 bases, in that order; junction bases with no gene match: 3. Amplified TCR beta CDR3 regions came from RNA transcripts. First-round RT-PCR with HTBI primers amplified the TCR CDR3 region. TCRdb redid the calling of the multiplex PCR reads with MiXCR, one entry per CDR3 protein. Here the sample spans around 620,000 distinct CDR3 sequences, around 14% being singletons. This clonotype was picked up a small number of times. The antigen is not known. Disease lasting under 3 months, a NOSPECS grade of at least 4, and a Clinical Activity Score of at least 3 were features of the ophthalmopathy patients. Clinical symptoms, serum thyroxine and TRAb, thyroid ultrasound and orbital computed tomography together formed the diagnostic basis. Using around 10 ml of fresh peripheral blood, PBMCs were prepared.

Study findings and constraints: Most thyroid clonotypes that were expanded above 0.001 also turned up in blood.

The receptor was derived from a woman aged 18-29 years with Graves' ophthalmopathy. This chain connects TRBV10-3 to TRBJ2-7; 8 bases agree with TRBD1. Sequencing was done on a sample of blood. Here the CDR3 reads CAISEGTGGSYEQYF. The CDR3 bases are TGTGCCATCAGTGAGGGTACAGGGGGCTCCTACGAGCAGTACTTC.